These 5 T cell receptor beta chains were sequenced from one sample in a study of spatial heterogeneity in lung cancer. Regarding the study as a whole: The number of expanded tumor alpha and beta chains correlated with mutation number.

Time point reported: sample taken at primary tumor resection. In TCRdb, the 5' RACE reads were re-called with MiXCR into one record per CDR3 protein. The sample carries over 10,000 distinct CDR3 sequences, roughly 5.5% recorded once. Their antigen targets remain unknown. Source: lung tumor tissue, taken at surgery. These receptors were taken from a male donor with early-stage non-small cell lung cancer.

This clonotype is categorized as medium-sized (0.01 to 0.1%). For a library built for alpha chains, this beta chain is a stray read; little rests on its size. This chain connects TRBV4-1 to TRBJ1-1; a weak D match, TRBD1 (6 bases). Germline CDR1 MGHRA, CDR2 YSYEKL. V gave up 2 bases and J gave up 0 bases, with 13 bases separating them. This CDR3 contains 16 residues. The CDR3 sequence: CASSQPFTGMNTEAFF. The CDR3 DNA follows: TGCGCCAGCAGCCAACCTTTTACAGGGATGAACACTGAAGCTTTCTTT.

About this clonotype: This beta chain is an unintended read in a library built for alpha chains; its size means little. The chain combines TRBV20-1 with TRBJ1-5; 9 bases line up with TRBD1. Trimming at V came to 5 bases and at J to 2 bases, leaving 16 bases not matched to a gene. This CDR3 is built from 18 residues. The germline CDR1 and CDR2 sequences are DFQATT and SNEGSKA (reference sequence). As DNA, the CDR3 is TGCAGTGCTTCAACCGGGACAGGGTTTATGTGGGGCAATCAGCCCCAGCATTTT. It codes for CSASTGTGFMWGNQPQHF.

This clonotype was observed at least ten times. Little can be read into the size of this beta chain, an off-target read in a library designed for alpha chains. The rearrangement joins TRBV20-1 to TRBJ1-1; D unresolved. With 3 bases removed from V and 6 bases from J, the gap between germline ends came to 8 bases. The CDR3 is 11 residues long. The germline V gene has CDR1 DFQATT and CDR2 SNEGSKA (reference sequence). This CDR3 reads CSARSYSEAFF. CDR3 bases: TGCAGTGCTAGGTCCTATTCTGAAGCTTTCTTT.

This clonotype was detected ten times or more. Found in a library prepared for alpha chains, this beta chain is an off-target read, and its abundance has little meaning. The chain couples TRBV3-1 to TRBJ1-2; D ambiguous. Germline V gene sequence: CDR1 LGHDT, CDR2 YNNKEL (reference sequence). Trimming shortened V by 0 bases and J by 1 base, and 15 bases separated the two germline ends. The CDR3 has 17 residues. The CDR3: CASSQERGPGINYGYTF. CDR3 in DNA: TGTGCCAGCAGCCAAGAACGGGGTCCGGGAATTAACTATGGCTACACCTTC.

This clonotype was found many times. This beta chain lies outside the target of a library built for alpha chains; its clone size means little. CDR3 coding DNA: TGTGCCAGCAGATCGGACAGGGCGGGTGGCTACACCTTC. Protein: CASRSDRAGGYTF. The J gene is TRBJ1-2, the V gene TRBV7-2, with 8 bases fitting TRBD1. The CDR3 extends over 13 amino acids. Germline V lookup: CDR1 SGHTA, CDR2 FQGNSA. After removal of 6 bases from V and 7 bases from J, the junction contained 7 bases not matched to a gene.